Below, 28 T cell receptor beta chains from the same sample are listed, as sequenced in a study of T cell repertoires in cytomegalovirus infection. TCRdb recomputed calls from the reads with MiXCR, one row per CDR3 protein. In the table there are about 130,000 distinct CDR3 sequences, 20% to 30% of which are singletons. No antigen is known for these receptors. Sequencing was performed on PBMCs, sequenced either directly or after in vitro stimulation (not recorded which). The receptor source for this set is a human donor in good health (CMV status not recorded). Some clones in this sample may be carry-over from other donors' samples.

This clonotype was picked up a small number of times. This chain links TRBV5-6 with TRBJ1-1; D uncertain. The ends were cut back, 1 base at V and 1 base at J, with 8 bases in the middle. The CDR3 consists of 14 residues. Germline-derived CDR1 and CDR2 are SGHDT and YYEEEE. The CDR3 reads CASSLYVRNTEAFF. The CDR3 nucleotides read TGTGCCAGCAGCTTGTATGTCAGGAACACTGAAGCTTTCTTT.

The rearrangement links TRBV7-6 to TRBJ2-7; 12 bases line up with TRBD2. The CDR3 loop spans 19 amino acids. From germline, CDR1 is SGHVS and CDR2 FNYEAQ. V trimming: 5 bases; J trimming: 6 bases; junction bases outside the gene matches: 20. The CDR3 region is CASSRLAGGHPDLAGEQYV. CDR3 nucleotides: TGTGCCAGCAGCAGGCTAGCGGGAGGGCATCCCGATCTTGCGGGCGAGCAGTACGTC.

This rearrangement joins TRBV15 to TRBJ2-5; D is ambiguous. This CDR3 is built from 14 residues. Per the germline V gene, CDR1 is LNHNV and CDR2 is YYDKDF (reference sequence). Trimming removed 0 bases from V and 0 bases from J, with 5 bases in between. CDR3: CATSREAYQETQYF. The DNA of the CDR3 is TGTGCCACCAGCAGAGAGGCCTACCAAGAGACCCAGTACTTC.

This clonotype was detected many times. V gene TRBV7-2 combines with J gene TRBJ2-7; 7 bases are a match to TRBD1. CDR3 length: 14 residues. Germline V CDR1 and CDR2: SGHTA, FQGNSA. With 3 bases clipped from V and 1 base from J, the junction kept 3 bases outside the gene matches. CDR3 in DNA: TGTGCCAGCAGCTTGGGACAGCCGTCCTACGAGCAGTACGTC. Encoded protein: CASSLGQPSYEQYV.

CDR3 in amino acids: CASSPQRQFSGNTIYF. CDR3 DNA sequence: TGTGCCAGCAGCCCCCAAAGGCAGTTCTCTGGAAACACCATATATTTT. The rearrangement uses TRBV7-2 and TRBJ1-3; D call uncertain. CDR1 and CDR2 from the germline V gene are SGHTA and FQGNSA. The V end lost 5 bases, the J end lost 0 bases, and 14 bases lay between the germline ends. This CDR3 is built from 16 residues.

The chain recombines TRBV29-1 with TRBJ2-5; the match to TRBD2 covers 7 bases. The CDR3 contains 14 residues. V shed 8 bases, J shed 4 bases, and the junction held 13 bases outside the gene matches. Germline V gene sequence: CDR1 SQVTM, CDR2 ANQGSEA. CDR3 bases: TGCAGCACATCTACTAGCGTGAAGAGAGAGACCCAGTACTTC. As protein: CSTSTSVKRETQYF.

This rearrangement joins TRBV4-1 to TRBJ1-1; the match to TRBD1 covers 7 bases. The CDR3 runs to 17 residues. The junction had 8 bases not matched to a gene; V was cut back by 1 base and J by 0 bases. Germline values: CDR1 MGHRA, CDR2 YSYEKL. CDR3 nucleotides: TGCGCCAGCAGCCAAGGAGTAGTGGGACAGTTGAACACTGAAGCTTTCTTT. This gives the protein CASSQGVVGQLNTEAFF.

The table lists this clonotype with many counts. The genes are TRBV7-2 and TRBJ1-6, with 9 nucleotides matching TRBD1. The CDR3 covers 17 residues. Germline values: CDR1 SGHTA, CDR2 FQGNSA. The junction had 5 bases not matched to a gene; V was cut back by 5 bases and J by 0 bases. CDR3 sequence: CASSRDRGSSYNSPLHF. CDR3 bases: TGTGCCAGCAGCCGAGACAGGGGGAGCTCCTATAATTCACCCCTCCACTTT.

This clonotype was found many times. The V gene is TRBV7-2, the J gene TRBJ1-1; unclear D gene. Trimming stripped 0 bases from V and 5 bases from J, with 10 bases between. This CDR3 is built from 14 residues. The germline V gene has CDR1 SGHTA and CDR2 FQGNSA. This chain's CDR3 is CASSLAAGRTEAFF. The CDR3 nucleotides are TGTGCCAGCAGCTTAGCGGCTGGTAGAACTGAAGCTTTCTTT.

V gene TRBV20-1 combines with J gene TRBJ2-7; 8 nucleotides agree with TRBD2. The CDR3 totals 12 residues. V trimming: 6 bases; J trimming: 10 bases; junction bases outside the gene matches: 11. Germline V gene sequence: CDR1 DFQATT, CDR2 SNEGSKA (reference sequence). For the CDR3, the DNA is TGCAGTGCCCTCCGGTCGCGGGAGGCCCAGTACTTC. It specifies CSALRSREAQYF.

The sample holds a few counts of this clonotype. The V and J genes are TRBV5-6 and TRBJ1-2, with a tentative D call TRBD1 (5 bases). CDR3 size: 13 residues. Per the germline V gene, CDR1 is SGHDT and CDR2 is YYEEEE. Trimming stripped 3 bases from V and 6 bases from J, with 12 bases between. Here the CDR3 DNA reads TGTGCCAGCAGCTACCAGGGTCGGGATGGCTACACCTTC. It codes for CASSYQGRDGYTF. Based on the CDR3 plus reference TRBV5-6 and TRBJ1-2, the full variable domain is DAGVTQSPTHLIKTRGQQVTLRCSPKSGHDTVSWYQQALGQGPQFIFQYYEEEERQRGNFPDRFSGHQFPNYSSELNVNALLLGDSALYLCASSYQGRDGYTFGSGTRLTVV.

The chain couples TRBV4-1 to TRBJ2-4, with D maybe TRBD2 (6 bases). This CDR3 region has 13 residues. V shed 8 bases and J shed 5 bases, with 13 bases lying between them. Per the germline V gene, CDR1 is MGHRA and CDR2 is YSYEKL. In DNA form, the CDR3 reads TGCGCCAGCGCCGGGGGAGGCCAAAACATTCAGTACTTC. As protein: CASAGGGQNIQYF.

In this sample, this clonotype turned up many times. The rearrangement joins TRBV12-3 or TRBV12-4 to TRBJ2-1, with 7 bases identical to TRBD1. CDR3 length: 15 amino acids. Unmatched junction bases numbered 7, after V lost 0 bases and J lost 8 bases. The CDR3 spells CASSLANRGSDEQFF. DNA for the CDR3: TGTGCCAGCAGTTTAGCTAACAGGGGAAGCGATGAGCAGTTCTTC.

This clonotype was counted at least ten times. V and J are TRBV4-1 and TRBJ2-4; TRBD1 might be the D (6 bases). The ends were cut back, 1 base at V and 9 bases at J, with 19 bases in the middle. Germline CDR1 MGHRA, CDR2 YSYEKL. This CDR3 contains 16 residues. CDR3 coding DNA: TGCGCCAGCAGCCAAGGACCCAGGGGTGGGGAAGTCATTCAGTACTTC. As protein: CASSQGPRGGEVIQYF.

In this sample, this clonotype turned up a few times. V usage is TRBV5-6 and J usage is TRBJ2-5, with 11 nucleotides matching TRBD2. The germline V gene has CDR1 SGHDT and CDR2 YYEEEE. CDR3 length equals 18 residues. Germline trimming cut 4 bases from V and 3 bases from J; bases unmatched to any gene: 14. The CDR3 DNA follows: TGTGCCAGCAGCCCGACTAGGGGGCTAGCGGGAGGTGAAGAGACCCAGTACTTC. This translates into CASSPTRGLAGGEETQYF.

This clonotype was counted a few times. The gene calls are TRBV6-2 or TRBV6-3 and TRBJ1-5, with no clear D. The CDR3 has 15 amino acids. Trimming stripped 6 bases from V and 4 bases from J, with 16 bases between. Germline V CDR1 and CDR2: MNHEY, SVGEGT. The CDR3 nucleotides read TGTGCCAGCAGGGAACCGGACCCCAAGAATCAGCCCCAGCATTTT. Translating gives CASREPDPKNQPQHF.

This clonotype was seen many times. The V gene is TRBV7-2, the J gene TRBJ1-5; D is unclear. CDR1 is SGHTA and CDR2 is FQGNSA in the germline V gene. Trimming cost V 1 base and J 6 bases, with 7 bases left between them. CDR3 length: 13 amino acids. CDR3 residues: CASSLDLAQPQHF. The DNA for the CDR3 is TGTGCCAGCAGCTTAGATTTGGCTCAGCCCCAGCATTTT. The full variable domain, rest sourced from reference TRBV7-2 and TRBJ1-5, is GAGVSQSPSNKVTEKGKDVELRCDPISGHTALYWYRQSLGQGLEFLIYFQGNSAPDKSGLPSDRFSAERTGGSVSTLTIQRTQQEDSAVYLCASSLDLAQPQHFGDGTRLSIL.

The chain carries TRBV29-1 and TRBJ1-5; D perhaps matches TRBD1 (5 bases). Trimming left V 6 bases short and J 2 bases short, with 17 bases between. The CDR3 consists of 15 residues. Germline V lookup: CDR1 SQVTM, CDR2 ANQGSEA. The CDR3 spells CSVGWGEQGNQPQHF. Here the CDR3 DNA reads TGCAGCGTAGGGTGGGGCGAACAGGGCAATCAGCCCCAGCATTTT.

The chain joins TRBV28 to TRBJ1-2; 8 bases map to TRBD1. The CDR3 runs 12 residues. Germline lookup yields CDR1 MDHEN and CDR2 SYDVKM. Germline trimming cut 5 bases from V and 7 bases from J; bases unmatched to any gene: 3. The CDR3: CASSVTGGGYTF. The CDR3 DNA reads TGTGCCAGCAGTGTCACAGGGGGTGGCTACACCTTC.

This clonotype was seen a handful of times. The chain is built from TRBV3-1 and TRBJ2-7; TRBD1 aligns across 8 bases. The V gene end was trimmed by 5 bases and the J gene end by 2 bases; junction bases not matched to a gene: 14. Per the germline V gene, CDR1 is LGHDT and CDR2 is YNNKEL (reference sequence). The CDR3 is made up of 17 amino acids. The CDR3 loop is CASSGRIVGQATYEQYF. CDR3 coding DNA: TGTGCCAGCAGCGGTCGGATAGTGGGACAGGCAACCTACGAGCAGTACTTC.

In its sample, this clonotype was seen a few times. J is TRBJ1-4 and V is TRBV12-3 or TRBV12-4; D not certain. V was shortened by 0 bases and J by 5 bases, with 4 bases between the two germline ends. CDR3 size: 13 residues. The CDR3 sequence: CASSLAGNEKLFF. The DNA for the CDR3 is TGTGCCAGCAGTTTAGCAGGGAATGAAAAACTGTTTTTT.

The chain joins TRBV27 to TRBJ1-1, with 8 bases that match TRBD1. Germline V gene sequence: CDR1 MNHEY, CDR2 SMNVEV (reference sequence). CDR3 length: 16 amino acids. With V trimmed by 9 bases and J by 1 base, 13 bases remained unmatched. The CDR3: CASRSQGARPNTEAFF. The CDR3 coding sequence is TGTGCCAGTCGAAGCCAGGGGGCACGGCCGAACACTGAAGCTTTCTTT.

This clonotype was seen a handful of times. V usage is TRBV6-2 or TRBV6-3 and J usage is TRBJ2-7, with 7 bases matching TRBD1. This CDR3 spans 14 amino acids. The germline V gene has CDR1 MNHEY and CDR2 SVGEGT. With V trimmed by 6 bases and J by 2 bases, 7 bases remained unmatched. The CDR3, as DNA: TGTGCCAGCAGACGACAGGGTTTGACCTACGAGCAGTACGTC. This translates into CASRRQGLTYEQYV.

This clonotype was seen many times. The chain couples TRBV20-1 to TRBJ2-4; D assignment may be TRBD1 or TRBD2 (6 bases each). V was shortened by 3 bases and J by 3 bases, with 12 bases between the two germline ends. The CDR3 has 14 residues. CDR1 DFQATT and CDR2 SNEGSKA come from the germline V gene (reference sequence). The CDR3 region has the DNA TGCAGTGCTAGTGGAGGGGGAGGCAAAAACATTCAGTACTTC. Translated, it gives CSASGGGGKNIQYF.

V and J are TRBV12-3 or TRBV12-4 and TRBJ2-5; D perhaps matches TRBD2 (5 bases). The CDR3 length is 13 residues. V dropped 5 bases and J dropped 9 bases, with 16 bases sitting between them. Here the CDR3 reads CASSQTRTGSQYF. Here the CDR3 DNA reads TGTGCCAGCAGTCAAACCCGCACGGGGTCCCAGTACTTC.

This clonotype appeared many times. V usage is TRBV9 and J usage is TRBJ2-2; 11 bases align to TRBD2. The length of the CDR3 is 15 residues. The V segment lost 9 bases and the J segment 5 bases; nucleotides outside the gene matches: 9. Germline V gene sequence: CDR1 SGDLS, CDR2 YYNGEE. The CDR3 DNA reads as TGTGCCACGTCCTATGGGACTAGCGGAACCGGGGAGCTGTTTTTT. It specifies CATSYGTSGTGELFF.

This chain joins TRBV29-1 and TRBJ2-3, with D uncertain. V gave up 3 bases and J gave up 2 bases, with 9 bases separating them. The CDR3 spans 13 residues. Germline loops: CDR1 SQVTM, CDR2 ANQGSEA. CDR3 amino acids: CSVDSFSTDTQYF. The DNA for the CDR3 is TGCAGCGTTGATTCATTCTCCACAGATACGCAGTATTTT.

In its sample, this clonotype was seen a few times. V usage is TRBV5-4 and J usage is TRBJ2-1; D possibly matches TRBD1 or TRBD2 (5 bases each). The length of the CDR3 is 13 residues. Looked up from germline, CDR1 is SGHNT and CDR2 is YYREEE (reference sequence). Trimming removed 3 bases at V and 12 bases at J, with 16 bases between. The CDR3 nucleotides read TGTGCCAGCAGCTGGGAACGGCTTGGGGGGCAGTTCTTC. Translating it yields CASSWERLGGQFF.